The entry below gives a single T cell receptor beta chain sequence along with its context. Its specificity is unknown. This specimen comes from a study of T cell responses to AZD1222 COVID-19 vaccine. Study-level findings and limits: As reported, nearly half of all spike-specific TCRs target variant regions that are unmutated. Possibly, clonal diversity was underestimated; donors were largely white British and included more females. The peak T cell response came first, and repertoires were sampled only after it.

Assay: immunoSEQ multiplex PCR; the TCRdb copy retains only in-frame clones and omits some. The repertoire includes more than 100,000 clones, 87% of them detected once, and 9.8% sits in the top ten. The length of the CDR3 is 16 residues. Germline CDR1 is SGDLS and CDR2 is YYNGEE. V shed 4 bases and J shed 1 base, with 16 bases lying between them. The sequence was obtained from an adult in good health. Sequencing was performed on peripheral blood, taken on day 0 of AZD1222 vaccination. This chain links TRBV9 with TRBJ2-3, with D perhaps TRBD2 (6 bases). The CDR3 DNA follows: TGTGCCAGCAGCCTCGGGACTGGAGAGGGCACAGATACGCAGTATTTT. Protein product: CASSLGTGEGTDTQYF. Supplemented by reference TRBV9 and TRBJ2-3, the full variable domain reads DSGVTQTPKHLITATGQRVTLRCSPRSGDLSVYWYQQSLDQGLQFLIQYYNGEERAKGNILERFSAQQFPDLHSELNLSSLELGDSALYFCASSLGTGEGTDTQYFGPGTRLTVL.